Below are 19 T cell receptor beta chains sequenced from a single sample in a study of cytomegalovirus exposure and HLA in healthy donors. The PCR was carried out with 60 Vbeta primers and 13 Jbeta primers. TCRdb keeps only in-frame clones here, not all; method: immunoSEQ multiplex PCR. The sample lists 270,000 or so clones; over 90% were seen once. The sequencing sample was made of PBMCs. These receptors all stem from a girl aged 2 to 9 in good health and CMV-seronegative.

V usage is TRBV9 and J usage is TRBJ2-1; TRBD2 agrees at 10 bases. V lost 0 bases, J lost 8 bases, and 8 bases stayed unmatched. In germline, CDR1 is SGDLS, CDR2 YYNGEE. The CDR3 contains 16 residues. The CDR3 DNA is TGTGCCAGCAGCGTAGGGGCTAGCGGGAGTGCGGATGAGCAGTTCTTC. This sequence encodes CASSVGASGSADEQFF.

The V gene is TRBV7-2, the J gene TRBJ1-2; D is unclear. This CDR3 contains 15 residues. V was pared by 7 bases and J by 2 bases, with 17 bases between. The V gene's germline CDR1 is SGHTA and CDR2 FQGNSA. The CDR3 sequence is CASTEGGRANYGYTF. CDR3 sequence (DNA): TGTGCCAGCACCGAAGGTGGGAGGGCCAACTATGGCTACACCTTC. The variable domain in full, completed from reference TRBV7-2 and TRBJ1-2, reads GAGVSQSPSNKVTEKGKDVELRCDPISGHTALYWYRQSLGQGLEFLIYFQGNSAPDKSGLPSDRFSAERTGGSVSTLTIQRTQQEDSAVYLCASTEGGRANYGYTFGSGTRLTVV.

The J gene is TRBJ1-1, the V gene TRBV29-1; 10 bases map to TRBD1. The CDR3 is 14 amino acids. Germline CDR1 is SQVTM and CDR2 is ANQGSEA. After removal of 7 bases from V and 0 bases from J, the junction contained 5 bases not matched to a gene. The CDR3 loop is CSAEDRGMNTEAFF. In nucleotides, the CDR3 is TGCAGCGCCGAGGACAGGGGGATGAACACTGAAGCTTTCTTT.

A few counts support this clone. V and J are TRBV14 and TRBJ2-3; TRBD1 is a possible D gene (5 bases). The CDR3 totals 14 residues. CDR1 is SGHDN, CDR2 FVKESK, per germline. V gave up 4 bases and J gave up 6 bases, with 14 bases separating them. The CDR3 DNA reads TGTGCCAGCAGCCCCTTCAGGGTAGGGGATACGCAGTATTTT. Translated: CASSPFRVGDTQYF.

The chain joins TRBV10-3 to TRBJ2-3; 7 positions match TRBD1. This CDR3 comprises 16 residues. V shed 3 bases and J 1 base; nucleotides not matched to a gene: 7. In germline, CDR1 is ENHRY, CDR2 SYGVKD. Written as DNA, the CDR3 is TGTGCCATCAGTGACCCGACAGGGTTCGGCACAGATACGCAGTATTTT. This codes for CAISDPTGFGTDTQYF.

The chain recombines TRBV7-9 with TRBJ2-7, with 9 positions matching TRBD1. The CDR3 runs to 14 residues. The J segment lost 3 bases and the V segment lost 2 bases, leaving 2 bases of the junction unmatched. Germline CDR1 reads SEHNR; CDR2 reads FQNEAQ (reference sequence). The DNA for the CDR3 is TGTGCCAGCAGCTTATGGGACAGGGACTACGAGCAGTACTTC. It specifies CASSLWDRDYEQYF. Complete variable domain (other parts from reference TRBV7-9 and TRBJ2-7): DTGVSQNPRHKITKRGQNVTFRCDPISEHNRLYWYRQTLGQGPEFLTYFQNEAQLEKSRLLSDRFSAERPKGSFSTLEIQRTEQGDSAMYLCASSLWDRDYEQYFGPGTRLTVT.

The chain couples TRBV10-3 to TRBJ1-2, with 9 bases aligning to TRBD1. The CDR3 is 15 residues long. Trimming at V came to 6 bases and at J to 4 bases, leaving 9 bases not matched to a gene. Germline CDR1 reads ENHRY; CDR2 reads SYGVKD. CDR3 nucleotides: TGTGCCATCAGCCACGGACAGGGACAGGGCTATGGCTACACCTTC. Protein product: CAISHGQGQGYGYTF.

The chain employs TRBV27 and TRBJ1-1; no clear D. Germline CDR1 and CDR2: MNHEY and SMNVEV (reference sequence). The CDR3 loop spans 14 amino acids. V was pared by 0 bases and J by 4 bases, with 9 bases between. CDR3 in DNA: TGTGCCAGCAGTTTATCAGCGGGGATCACTGAAGCTTTCTTT. Translated, it gives CASSLSAGITEAFF.

This chain joins TRBV15 and TRBJ2-3; no definite D call. The CDR3 spans 12 residues. V lost 6 bases and J lost 2, with 6 bases in between. The germline CDR1 and CDR2 sequences are LNHNV and YYDKDF (reference sequence). The CDR3 DNA sequence: TGTGCCACCAGTCGTCTCACAGATACGCAGTATTTT. Translated: CATSRLTDTQYF.

V is TRBV21-1 and J is TRBJ2-1; the table assigns TRBD1, which was not confirmed against the DNA. TRBV21-1 corresponds to a pseudogene. This CDR3 has 11 residues. The CDR3 DNA reads TGTGCCAGCGGGGCTAACAATGAGCAGTTCTTC. This sequence encodes CASGANNEQFF.

The rearrangement joins TRBV27 to TRBJ2-1; D gene unclear. Germline CDR1 MNHEY, CDR2 SMNVEV (reference sequence). Trimming stripped 3 bases from V and 3 bases from J, with 9 bases between. The CDR3 length is 14 residues. CDR3 nucleotide sequence: TGTGCCAGCAGTTTCCTCCCCTACTACAATGAGCAGTTCTTC. Translating gives CASSFLPYYNEQFF.

The chain is built from TRBV6-5 and TRBJ2-5, with TRBD2 matching 11 bases. The end of the DNA is better explained by TRBJ2-7, so the J call may be wrong. Germline CDR1 and CDR2: MNHEY and SVGAGI. The CDR3 runs to 15 residues. The CDR3 here is CASTSSGGPSYEQYF. CDR3 DNA: TGTGCCAGCACCTCTAGCGGGGGGCCCTCCTACGAGCAGTACTTC.

The chain's CDR3 is CALPGLASRPRHYEQYF. The CDR3, as DNA: TGTGCACTACCGGGACTAGCCTCCCGGCCTCGCCACTACGAGCAGTACTTC. This chain uses TRBV19 with TRBJ2-7, with 9 positions matching TRBD2. The CDR3 runs 17 residues. Germline values: CDR1 LNHDA, CDR2 SQIVND (reference sequence).

V and J are TRBV29-1 and TRBJ2-5, with 8 nucleotides matching TRBD1. This CDR3 spans 15 amino acids. Losses at the gene ends were 3 bases for V and 5 bases for J; bases not matched to a gene: 11. Germline CDR1 reads SQVTM; CDR2 reads ANQGSEA. This chain's CDR3 is CSVDGWTGQGETQYF. As DNA, the CDR3 is TGCAGCGTTGACGGATGGACAGGGCAGGGGGAGACCCAGTACTTC.

The rearrangement uses TRBV10-2 and TRBJ2-7, with 8 nucleotides matching TRBD2. Germline CDR1 and CDR2: WSHSY and SAAADI. V trimming: 2 bases; J trimming: 4 bases; junction bases outside the gene matches: 7. The CDR3 loop spans 15 amino acids. CDR3 residues: CASSEPGLVVYEQYF. CDR3 bases: TGCGCCAGCAGTGAGCCGGGACTAGTAGTTTACGAGCAGTACTTC.

The J gene is TRBJ2-7, the V gene TRBV18; 8 positions match TRBD1. With V trimmed by 2 bases and J by 7 bases, 10 bases remained unmatched. The V gene's germline CDR1 is KGHSH and CDR2 LQKENI. There are 15 residues in the CDR3. CDR3 in DNA: TGTGCCAGCTCACCAGACAGGGGTTCCCTTTGGGAGCAGTACTTC. This encodes CASSPDRGSLWEQYF.

The gene calls are TRBV6-1 and TRBJ1-3; tentatively, D is TRBD1 (6 bases). CDR1 MNHNS and CDR2 SASEGT come from the germline V gene. Trimming cost V 3 bases and J 2 bases, with 23 bases left between them. The CDR3 is made up of 19 amino acids. This CDR3 reads CASSDGQGGGRKAGNTIYF. The DNA of the CDR3 is TGTGCCAGCAGTGATGGCCAGGGAGGGGGGAGAAAAGCTGGAAACACCATATATTTT.

Details on this clone: Other nucleotide sequences in the sample specify the same CDR3. The rearrangement links TRBV6-5 to TRBJ1-5; TRBD1 matches 7 bases. The V gene's germline CDR1 is MNHEY and CDR2 SVGAGI. The CDR3 extends over 12 amino acids. V shed 6 bases and J 4 bases; nucleotides not matched to a gene: 0. The CDR3 DNA follows: TGTGCCAGCAGACAGGGGAATCAGCCCCAGCATTTT. Amino acid sequence: CASRQGNQPQHF.

This chain joins TRBV2 and TRBJ2-1, with TRBD2 matching 7 bases. Trimming cost V 3 bases and J 2 bases; bases outside gene matches: 1. The CDR3 covers 14 residues. Germline CDR1 and CDR2: SNHLY and FYNNEI. CDR3 in amino acids: CASSESGAYNEQFF. In DNA, the CDR3 is TGTGCCAGCAGTGAGAGCGGGGCCTACAATGAGCAGTTCTTC.